The next 26 T cell receptor beta chains were all read from a single sample in a study of regulatory T cells in long-lasting Graves disease. The time point is: newly diagnosed GD, antithyroid drugs for less than 3 months. Scientists built the TCR library using RNA that was extracted from PBMCs. Arm-PCR of CDR3 regions and iRepertoire HTBI primers were used to build TCR beta libraries. TCRdb reprocessed the multiplex PCR reads with MiXCR, giving one entry per CDR3 protein. Counted here are approximately 490,000 distinct CDR3 sequences, under 20% occurring once; the ten biggest clones make up about 12%. These records were also assigned to another study, of T cells in Graves' hyperthyroidism and ophthalmopathy.

Source: peripheral blood mononuclear cells (PBMCs), taken at new diagnosis, from a patient treated with antithyroid drugs. The origin of the receptors is a man aged 35-49 years with Graves disease.

About this clonotype: A much larger clone is a single base away; this may be a read error. No conserved phenylalanine or tryptophan is present at the end of the CDR3, so a read error is the likely explanation. This chain connects TRBV2 to TRBJ2-3; no firm D call. Per the germline V gene, CDR1 is SNHLY and CDR2 is FYNNEI. V was clipped by 7 bases and J by 0 bases, with 8 bases between them. The CDR3 is 13 amino acids. The CDR3 region is CASKSTSTDTQYS. CDR3 nucleotide sequence: TGTGCCAGCAAGAGCACTAGCACAGATACGCAGTATTCT.

In its sample, this clonotype was seen many times. The chain is built from TRBV7-6 and TRBJ2-7; D may be TRBD1 (5 bases). The CDR3 contains 16 residues. Trimming shortened V by 1 base and J by 5 bases, and 18 bases separated the two germline ends. Germline V CDR1 and CDR2: SGHVS, FNYEAQ. Written as DNA, the CDR3 is TGTGCCAGCAGCTTAGTGTCTGGGCAGGGTTTGCACGAGCAGTACTTC. Protein sequence: CASSLVSGQGLHEQYF.

The gene calls are TRBV6-2 or TRBV6-3 and TRBJ2-2, with D hard to call. With 8 bases removed from V and 3 bases from J, the gap between germline ends came to 7 bases. Germline V gene data show CDR1 as MNHEY and CDR2 as SVGEGT. The CDR3 spans 12 residues. CDR3: CASLFDTGELFF. The CDR3 DNA is TGTGCCAGCCTTTTTGACACCGGGGAGCTGTTTTTT.

On this clonotype: Just one base apart from a much larger clone, this may be a read error. The chain links TRBV3-1 to TRBJ2-7, with a tentative D call TRBD1 (5 bases). This CDR3 is 13 amino acids long. Trimming pared 2 bases from V and 5 bases from J, leaving 10 bases between. CDR1 is LGHDT and CDR2 is YNNKEL in the germline V gene (reference sequence). CDR3 nucleotides: TGTGCCAGCAGCCAACAGGGTCGGGACGAGCAGTACTTC. Translated, it gives CASSQQGRDEQYF.

V usage is TRBV12-3 or TRBV12-4 and J usage is TRBJ1-1, with no clear D. The CDR3 consists of 16 residues. The germline V and J ends were trimmed by 3 bases and 0 bases, with 14 bases remaining between them. The CDR3 region has the DNA TGTGCCAGCAGTTTGGCTGTGTGGGGTCTGAACACTGAAGCTTTCTTT. Amino acids: CASSLAVWGLNTEAFF.

This clonotype was observed many times. The chain joins TRBV5-1 to TRBJ1-2; 8 bases are shared with TRBD1. Trimming took 4 bases from V and 6 from J; bases not matched to a gene: 5. The CDR3 is 13 amino acids. Germline loops: CDR1 SGHRS, CDR2 YFSETQ. CDR3 sequence: CASSIQGEDGYTF. CDR3 DNA: TGCGCCAGCAGCATACAGGGGGAGGATGGCTACACCTTC.

This clonotype was picked up a small number of times. The chain employs TRBV5-1 and TRBJ2-3; either TRBD1 or TRBD2 may supply D (5 bases each). Trimming took off 0 bases at V and 10 bases at J, with 15 bases between the two ends. The CDR3 sequence is 14 residues long. The germline gives CDR1 SGHRS, CDR2 YFSETQ. The CDR3 region is CASSLDRPGSAQYF. DNA of the CDR3: TGCGCCAGCAGCTTGGACAGGCCAGGGAGTGCGCAGTATTTT. The whole variable domain, filled in from reference TRBV5-1 and TRBJ2-3, reads KAGVTQTPRYLIKTRGQQVTLSCSPISGHRSVSWYQQTPGQGLQFLFEYFSETQRNKGNFPGRFSGRQFSNSRSEMNVSTLELGDSALYLCASSLDRPGSAQYFGPGTRLTVL.

The sample holds many counts of this clonotype. V and J are TRBV3-1 and TRBJ1-5; no reliable D call. This CDR3 has 15 amino acids. Germline CDR1 is LGHDT and CDR2 is YNNKEL (reference sequence). The germline V and J ends were trimmed by 0 bases and 5 bases, with 11 bases remaining between them. CDR3 in amino acids: CASSQDGNRYQPQHF. DNA for the CDR3: TGTGCCAGCAGCCAAGATGGGAACAGATATCAGCCCCAGCATTTT.

The chain uses TRBV27 and TRBJ2-3; D is possibly TRBD2 (6 bases). Trimming took 2 bases from V and 5 from J, leaving 11 bases between them. The CDR3 contains 14 residues. Germline CDR1 reads MNHEY; CDR2 reads SMNVEV (reference sequence). As DNA, the CDR3 is TGTGCCAGCAGTTTACAGCGGGCGAAAGATACGCAGTATTTT. Residues: CASSLQRAKDTQYF.

The CDR3 DNA reads TGTGCCAGCAGTCTCCCGGGGACAGCCACCTACGAGCAGTACTTC. It yields the protein CASSLPGTATYEQYF. The chain has TRBV14 and TRBJ2-7, with TRBD1 matching 7 bases. The CDR3 runs 15 residues. The V gene's germline CDR1 is SGHDN and CDR2 FVKESK. The trim removed 6 bases at V and 2 bases at J, leaving 10 bases unmatched.

Concerning this clonotype: This clone may be a read error of a much larger clone one base away. This chain uses TRBV28 with TRBJ2-1; 11 bases are shared with TRBD1. Germline V gene lookup returns CDR1 MDHEN and CDR2 SYDVKM. The CDR3 is made up of 15 amino acids. The CDR3: CASSRTGGVRNEQLF. CDR3 coding DNA: TGTGCCAGCAGCCGGACAGGGGGCGTGAGGAATGAGCAGCTCTTC.

The V gene is TRBV4-2, the J gene TRBJ1-2; weak D call: TRBD1 (5 bases). This CDR3 spans 14 amino acids. Looked up from germline, CDR1 is LGHNA and CDR2 is YNFKEQ. V shed 3 bases and J shed 6 bases, with 14 bases lying between them. This CDR3 reads CASSQVGPANGYTF. In nucleotides, the CDR3 is TGTGCCAGCAGCCAGGTGGGACCGGCCAATGGCTACACCTTC.

To note about this clonotype: The CDR3 end shows no conserved phenylalanine or tryptophan, and so a read error is likely. The DNA is omitted, as the CDR3 cannot be located on it reliably, and the CDR3 follows TCRdb's listing. The chain carries TRBV7-3 and TRBJ2-1; the table's D call, TRBD2, was not checked against the DNA. Germline loops: CDR1 SGHTA, CDR2 FQGTGA. Both ends counted, the CDR3 spans 13 residues. CDR3 loop: CASNLSSGSPLCI.

As regards this clonotype: A read error may be the cause here, since a much bigger clone is one base away. The gene calls are TRBV6-8 and TRBJ1-1; no clear D. The CDR3 length is 12 residues. V was pared by 3 bases and J by 3 bases, with 5 bases between. From germline, CDR1 is MNHGY and CDR2 SAAAGT. The CDR3 bases are TGTGCCAGCAGTTATCGGGACACTGAAGCTTTCTTT. It specifies CASSYRDTEAFF.

This clonotype was seen a handful of times. This chain uses TRBV12-3 or TRBV12-4 with TRBJ2-1; TRBD2 matches at 9 bases. The V gene end was trimmed by 2 bases and the J gene end by 16 bases; junction bases not matched to a gene: 9. The CDR3 extends over 13 amino acids. The chain's CDR3 is CASSLSTGLARFF. The CDR3 nucleotides read TGTGCCAGCAGTTTATCAACGGGACTAGCTCGTTTCTTC.

This clonotype was recorded many times. V usage is TRBV7-9 and J usage is TRBJ2-7; TRBD1 aligns across 10 bases. Trimming at V came to 4 bases and at J to 5 bases, leaving 8 bases not matched to a gene. The CDR3 loop spans 15 amino acids. CDR1 and CDR2 (germline): SEHNR, FQNEAQ (reference sequence). CDR3 sequence reads: CASSWTGQGIHEQYF. As DNA, the CDR3 is TGTGCCAGCAGCTGGACGGGACAGGGGATACACGAGCAGTACTTC.

This clonotype was detected many times. The gene calls are TRBV20-1 and TRBJ2-1; 8 bases agree with TRBD1. V lost 6 bases, J lost 0 bases, and 4 bases stayed unmatched. The germline V gene encodes CDR1 DFQATT and CDR2 SNEGSKA (reference sequence). The CDR3 spans 14 residues. CDR3 coding DNA: TGCAGTGCCACGGACAGGGCCTCCTACAATGAGCAGTTCTTC. This codes for CSATDRASYNEQFF.

This clonotype was counted only a few times. The chain uses TRBV19 and TRBJ1-5, with D tentatively TRBD1 (5 bases). CDR1 and CDR2 from the germline V gene are LNHDA and SQIVND (reference sequence). The CDR3 length is 15 residues. The V end was cut by 3 bases, the J end by 2 bases, with 11 bases between. The DNA for the CDR3 is TGTGCCAGTAGTATCGCAGGGAGAGGCAATCAGCCCCAGCATTTT. It is translated as CASSIAGRGNQPQHF.

This clonotype came up many times. The rearrangement joins TRBV20-1 to TRBJ2-2; the match to TRBD2 covers 11 bases. Germline V gene sequence: CDR1 DFQATT, CDR2 SNEGSKA (reference sequence). CDR3 length: 16 residues. Trimming removed 5 bases from V and 5 bases from J; junction bases left unmatched: 10. The CDR3 spells CSAGLLAGGPTGELFF. Here the CDR3 DNA reads TGCAGTGCTGGCCTCCTAGCGGGAGGACCAACCGGGGAGCTGTTTTTT.

This clonotype was counted many times. The chain combines TRBV28 with TRBJ2-7; 8 bases are shared with TRBD1. Per the germline V gene, CDR1 is MDHEN and CDR2 is SYDVKM. The CDR3 is made up of 16 amino acids. V shed 5 bases, J shed 0 bases, and the junction held 9 bases outside the gene matches. This CDR3 is CASSPRTGMSSYEQYF. CDR3 coding DNA: TGTGCCAGCAGTCCGCGGACAGGGATGAGCTCCTACGAGCAGTACTTC.

V is TRBV27 and J is TRBJ2-7, with 7 bases fitting TRBD2. J gave up 3 bases and V 3 bases, and 5 bases lay outside the gene matches. Germline-derived CDR1 and CDR2 are MNHEY and SMNVEV (reference sequence). The CDR3 spans 14 residues. CDR3 in amino acids: CASSFGGVFYEQYF. The CDR3 nucleotides are TGTGCCAGCAGTTTTGGGGGGGTATTCTACGAGCAGTACTTC.

This clonotype was counted many times. This rearrangement joins TRBV20-1 to TRBJ2-1; D possibly uses TRBD1 or TRBD2 (6 bases each). CDR1 and CDR2 from the germline V gene are DFQATT and SNEGSKA (reference sequence). The CDR3 length is 14 residues. The CDR3 region has the DNA TGCACCGCAAGGGGGGACTCCTACTACAATGAGCAGTTCTTC. It is translated as CTARGDSYYNEQFF.

This clonotype was seen repeatedly, ten times or more. The chain has TRBV7-9 and TRBJ1-2; TRBD1 might be the D (6 bases). V was clipped by 5 bases and J by 8 bases, with 18 bases between them. This CDR3 spans 14 amino acids. Germline CDR1 SEHNR, CDR2 FQNEAQ (reference sequence). The CDR3 DNA is TGTGCCAGCAGCGGAACGACAGGCGGTTCGGGCTACACCTTC. Protein: CASSGTTGGSGYTF. The full variable domain, in which reference TRBV7-9 and TRBJ1-2 provide the parts outside the CDR3, is DTGVSQNPRHKITKRGQNVTFRCDPISEHNRLYWYRQTLGQGPEFLTYFQNEAQLEKSRLLSDRFSAERPKGSFSTLEIQRTEQGDSAMYLCASSGTTGGSGYTFGSGTRLTVV.

This clonotype was detected ten times or more. This chain joins TRBV20-1 and TRBJ2-4, with 7 positions matching TRBD1. Trimming at V came to 7 bases and at J to 5 bases, leaving 8 bases not matched to a gene. In germline, CDR1 is DFQATT, CDR2 SNEGSKA (reference sequence). The CDR3 is 13 residues long. CDR3 DNA: TGCAGTGGGTCGACAGGGCGGGAAAACATTCAGTACTTC. It translates to CSGSTGRENIQYF.

The chain is built from TRBV20-1 and TRBJ2-7; TRBD2 might be the D (5 bases). Germline CDR1 DFQATT, CDR2 SNEGSKA (reference sequence). CDR3 length: 14 amino acids. The ends were cut back, 4 bases at V and 4 bases at J, with 17 bases in the middle. This CDR3 reads CSATSGPVGYEQYF. CDR3 DNA: TGCAGTGCTACAAGCGGCCCAGTGGGTTACGAGCAGTACTTC.

This clonotype came up a few times. The CDR3 here is CATSPTGNTDTQYF. The CDR3 DNA sequence: TGTGCCACCAGTCCTACGGGAAACACAGATACGCAGTATTTT. J is TRBJ2-3 and V is TRBV24-1, with D perhaps TRBD2 (5 bases). CDR1 and CDR2 from the germline V gene are KGHDR and SFDVKD. This CDR3 contains 14 residues. The V and J ends lost 6 bases and 2 bases respectively, with 11 bases between them.